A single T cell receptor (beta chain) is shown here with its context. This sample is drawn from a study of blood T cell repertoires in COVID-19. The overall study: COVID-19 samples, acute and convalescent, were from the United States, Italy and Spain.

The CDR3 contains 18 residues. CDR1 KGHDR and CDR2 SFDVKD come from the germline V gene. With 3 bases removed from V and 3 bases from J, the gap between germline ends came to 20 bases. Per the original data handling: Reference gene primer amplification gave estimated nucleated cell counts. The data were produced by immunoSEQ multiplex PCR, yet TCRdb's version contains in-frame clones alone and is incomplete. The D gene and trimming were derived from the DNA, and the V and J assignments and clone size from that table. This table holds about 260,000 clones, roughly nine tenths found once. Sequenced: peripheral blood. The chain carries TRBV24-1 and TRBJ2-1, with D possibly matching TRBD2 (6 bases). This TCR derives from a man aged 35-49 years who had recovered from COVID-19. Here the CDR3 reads CATSDTGTSLSNYNEQFF. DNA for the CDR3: TGTGCCACCAGTGATACCGGGACTTCTCTCAGTAACTACAATGAGCAGTTCTTC.